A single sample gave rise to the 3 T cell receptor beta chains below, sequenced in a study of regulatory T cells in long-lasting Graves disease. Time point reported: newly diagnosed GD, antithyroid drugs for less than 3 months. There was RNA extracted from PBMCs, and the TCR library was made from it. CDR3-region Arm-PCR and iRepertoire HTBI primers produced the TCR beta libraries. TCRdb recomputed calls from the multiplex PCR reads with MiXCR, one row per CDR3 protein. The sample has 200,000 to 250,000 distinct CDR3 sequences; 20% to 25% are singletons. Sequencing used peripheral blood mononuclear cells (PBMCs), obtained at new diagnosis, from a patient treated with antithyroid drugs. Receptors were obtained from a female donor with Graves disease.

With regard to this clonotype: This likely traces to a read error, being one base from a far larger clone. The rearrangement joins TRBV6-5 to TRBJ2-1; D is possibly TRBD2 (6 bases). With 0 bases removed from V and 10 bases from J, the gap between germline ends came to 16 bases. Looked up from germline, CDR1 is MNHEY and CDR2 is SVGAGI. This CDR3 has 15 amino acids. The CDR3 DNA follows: TGTGCCAGCAGTTACTCGGGGGGATGGATACGCGAGCAGTTCTTC. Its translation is CASSYSGGWIREQFF.

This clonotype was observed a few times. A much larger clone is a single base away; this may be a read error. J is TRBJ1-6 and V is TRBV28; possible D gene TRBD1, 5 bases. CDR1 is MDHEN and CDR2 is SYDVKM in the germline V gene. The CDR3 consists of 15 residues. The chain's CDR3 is CASSLLGTLYSPLYF. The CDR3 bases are TGTGCCAGCAGTTTACTAGGGACCCTCTATTCACCCCTCTACTTT.

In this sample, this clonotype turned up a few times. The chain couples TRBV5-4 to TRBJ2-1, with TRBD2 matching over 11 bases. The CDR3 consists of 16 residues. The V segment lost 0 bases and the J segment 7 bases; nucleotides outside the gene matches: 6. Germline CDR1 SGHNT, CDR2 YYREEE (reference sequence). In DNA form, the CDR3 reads TGTGCCAGCAGCTTGGGTGTAGCGGGAGGGCGAAATGAGCAGTTCTTC. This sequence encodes CASSLGVAGGRNEQFF.